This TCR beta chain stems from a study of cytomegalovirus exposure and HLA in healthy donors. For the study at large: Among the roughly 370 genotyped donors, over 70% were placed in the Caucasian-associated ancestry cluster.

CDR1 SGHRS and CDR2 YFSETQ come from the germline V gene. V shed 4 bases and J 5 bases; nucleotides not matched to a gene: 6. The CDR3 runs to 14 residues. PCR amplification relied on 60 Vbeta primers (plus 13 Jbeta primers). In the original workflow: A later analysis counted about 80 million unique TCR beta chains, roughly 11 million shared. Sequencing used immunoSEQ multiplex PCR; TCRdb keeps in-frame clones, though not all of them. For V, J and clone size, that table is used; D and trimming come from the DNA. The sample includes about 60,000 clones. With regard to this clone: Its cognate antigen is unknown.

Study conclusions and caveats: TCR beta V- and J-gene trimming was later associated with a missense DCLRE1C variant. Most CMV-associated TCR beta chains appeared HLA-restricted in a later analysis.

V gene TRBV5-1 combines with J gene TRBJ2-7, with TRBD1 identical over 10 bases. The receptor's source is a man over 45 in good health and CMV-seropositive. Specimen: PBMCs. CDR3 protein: CASSGGQGGDEQYF. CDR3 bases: TGCGCCAGCAGCGGAGGACAGGGGGGCGACGAGCAGTACTTC.